Listed here are 27 T cell receptor beta chains from one sample, sequenced in a study of blood T cell repertoires in COVID-19. Data came from immunoSEQ multiplex PCR; TCRdb stores just in-frame clones and leaves some out. The repertoire holds approximately 270,000 clones, with around 93% as singletons. The sequencing sample was made of PBMCs or T cells enriched from blood (not recorded which). The source is a middle-aged man who had been exposed to COVID-19.

For the CDR3, the DNA is TGTGCCAGCATTAGAGCTGCGGGAGGAGGAAATGAGCAGTTCTTC. Residues: CASIRAAGGGNEQFF. V and J are TRBV28 and TRBJ2-1, with 8 nucleotides matching TRBD2. The CDR3 is 15 residues long. In germline, CDR1 is MDHEN, CDR2 SYDVKM. J lost 7 bases, V lost 7 bases, and 12 bases had no gene match.

This CDR3 reads CASSQGHSNQPQHF. CDR3 DNA sequence: TGCGCCAGCAGCCAGGGACACAGCAATCAGCCCCAGCATTTT. This sequence joins TRBV5-1 and TRBJ1-5, with D tentatively TRBD1 (6 bases). The CDR3 length is 14 residues. Germline CDR1 and CDR2: SGHRS and YFSETQ. Trimming pared 4 bases from V and 1 base from J, leaving 9 bases between. The whole variable domain, filled in from reference TRBV5-1 and TRBJ1-5, reads KAGVTQTPRYLIKTRGQQVTLSCSPISGHRSVSWYQQTPGQGLQFLFEYFSETQRNKGNFPGRFSGRQFSNSRSEMNVSTLELGDSALYLCASSQGHSNQPQHFGDGTRLSIL.

The CDR3 bases are TGTGCCAGTAACCCGGACAGTTACTACAATGAGCAGTTCTTC. This sequence encodes CASNPDSYYNEQFF. This rearrangement joins TRBV19 to TRBJ2-1, with D perhaps matching TRBD1 (6 bases). The length of the CDR3 is 14 residues. Germline lookup yields CDR1 LNHDA and CDR2 SQIVND (reference sequence). Trimming left V 7 bases short and J 3 bases short, with 13 bases between.

CDR3 amino acids: CASSQVLGQTSNTEAFF. In DNA, the CDR3 is TGTGCCAGCAGCCAAGTCCTGGGACAGACGTCGAACACTGAAGCTTTCTTT. The V gene is TRBV14, the J gene TRBJ1-1; 7 bases match TRBD1. J was trimmed by 1 base and V by 1 base; bases with no gene match: 9. The germline CDR1 and CDR2 sequences are SGHDN and FVKESK. This CDR3 has 17 amino acids.

This clone has only one observation. This sequence joins TRBV15 and TRBJ2-7; D perhaps matches TRBD2 (6 bases). Per the germline V gene, CDR1 is LNHNV and CDR2 is YYDKDF (reference sequence). Trimming pared 7 bases from V and 2 bases from J, leaving 12 bases between. The CDR3 covers 13 residues. The CDR3 is CATTGDPTYEQYF. CDR3 coding DNA: TGTGCCACCACGGGGGACCCGACCTACGAGCAGTACTTC.

The chain is built from TRBV19 and TRBJ1-1; D ambiguous. The CDR3 sequence is 12 residues long. The V gene lost 10 bases and the J gene lost 0 bases, with 9 bases spanning the gap. The germline CDR1 and CDR2 sequences are LNHDA and SQIVND (reference sequence). CDR3 sequence (DNA): TGTGCCACCAGAAAGATGAACACTGAAGCTTTCTTT. Translation: CATRKMNTEAFF.

The chain combines TRBV18 with TRBJ2-1; 11 bases map to TRBD2. The CDR3 sequence is 17 residues long. V dropped 3 bases and J dropped 7; count of bases not matched to a gene: 11. Germline V lookup: CDR1 KGHSH, CDR2 LQKENI. The CDR3 nucleotides are TGTGCCAGCTCACCCAGGGGGCCGGGACTAGCGGCTAATGAGCAGTTCTTC. Protein product: CASSPRGPGLAANEQFF.

The rearrangement joins TRBV24-1 to TRBJ1-2; 8 bases align to TRBD1. Per the germline V gene, CDR1 is KGHDR and CDR2 is SFDVKD. Trimming took 9 bases from V and 3 from J; bases not matched to a gene: 2. This CDR3 spans 12 amino acids. The CDR3, as DNA: TGTGCCACCCGGACAGGGTACTATGGCTACACCTTC. This translates into CATRTGYYGYTF.

The J gene is TRBJ1-4, the V gene TRBV19; tentatively, D is TRBD1 (5 bases). V lost 5 bases, J lost 5 bases, and 12 bases lay in between. The CDR3 has 14 residues. From germline, CDR1 is LNHDA and CDR2 SQIVND (reference sequence). The CDR3 bases are TGTGCCAGTAGTGTGGGACTGCTGAATGAAAAACTGTTTTTT. Residues: CASSVGLLNEKLFF.

The chain has TRBV11-2 and TRBJ2-1; no firm D call. The CDR3 extends over 17 amino acids. Looked up from germline, CDR1 is SGHAT and CDR2 is FQNNGV. V lost 6 bases and J 8 bases, leaving 26 bases between the germline ends. CDR3 sequence (DNA): TGTGCCAGCAGTCCAAACTACCGACCACTTACCTTCCATGAGCAGTTCTTC. Translation gives CASSPNYRPLTFHEQFF.

This chain's CDR3 is CASSLLGLTGTDTQYF. Written as DNA, the CDR3 is TGTGCCAGCAGCTTATTGGGTCTGACAGGGACAGATACGCAGTATTTT. The chain combines TRBV5-5 with TRBJ2-3; 7 bases map to TRBD1. Germline V lookup: CDR1 SGHKS, CDR2 YYEKEE (reference sequence). Trimming cost V 2 bases and J 3 bases; bases outside gene matches: 9. The CDR3 spans 16 residues.

V gene TRBV2 combines with J gene TRBJ1-2; TRBD1 aligns across 11 bases. Germline V gives CDR1 SNHLY, CDR2 FYNNEI. This CDR3 has 13 amino acids. V lost 7 bases and J lost 4; bases outside the gene matches: 2. The CDR3 loop is CASTGQGAYGYTF. For the CDR3, the DNA is TGTGCCAGCACCGGACAGGGGGCCTATGGCTACACCTTC.

This rearrangement joins TRBV27 to TRBJ2-5, with no clear D. Trimming took off 5 bases at V and 7 bases at J, with 14 bases between the two ends. Per the germline V gene, CDR1 is MNHEY and CDR2 is SMNVEV (reference sequence). This CDR3 is 13 amino acids long. As DNA, the CDR3 is TGTGCCAGCAGTCCCCTAGGCTCCGGGACCCAGTACTTC. Its translation is CASSPLGSGTQYF.

This chain links TRBV28 with TRBJ2-2; no firm D call. Per the germline V gene, CDR1 is MDHEN and CDR2 is SYDVKM. The germline V and J ends were trimmed by 1 base and 3 bases, with 3 bases remaining between them. This CDR3 comprises 13 residues. The DNA of the CDR3 is TGTGCCAGCAGTTTATCCTACACCGGGGAGCTGTTTTTT. Protein product: CASSLSYTGELFF.

The V call is TRBV9, the J call TRBJ1-2; D perhaps matches TRBD1 (6 bases). The CDR3 runs 13 residues. Germline V CDR1 and CDR2: SGDLS, YYNGEE. V lost 0 bases and J 10 bases, leaving 13 bases between the germline ends. Here the CDR3 reads CASSVATGMNYTF. As DNA, the CDR3 is TGTGCCAGCAGCGTAGCTACAGGGATGAACTACACCTTC.

The chain joins TRBV6-5 to TRBJ2-7; TRBD2 is a possible D gene (5 bases). Trimming shortened V by 11 bases and J by 3 bases, and 20 bases separated the two germline ends. Germline values: CDR1 MNHEY, CDR2 SVGAGI. The CDR3 length is 14 residues. CDR3 residues: CAVEKVAQFYEQYF. Here the CDR3 DNA reads TGTGCCGTGGAGAAGGTAGCGCAATTCTACGAGCAGTACTTC.

This chain connects TRBV9 to TRBJ2-3; 9 bases are shared with TRBD2. Germline CDR1 is SGDLS and CDR2 is YYNGEE. Unmatched junction bases numbered 3, after V lost 0 bases and J lost 4 bases. CDR3 length: 15 amino acids. CDR3 in amino acids: CASSVVAGGSDTQYF. The CDR3 coding sequence is TGTGCCAGCAGCGTAGTTGCGGGAGGGTCAGATACGCAGTATTTT.

The chain joins TRBV7-9 to TRBJ2-5; weak D call: TRBD2 (6 bases). The CDR3 runs to 14 residues. The V end lost 2 bases, the J end lost 1 base, and 8 bases lay between the germline ends. Germline V CDR1 and CDR2: SEHNR, FQNEAQ (reference sequence). The DNA for the CDR3 is TGTGCCAGCAGCTTAAGGGGACTCCAAGAGACCCAGTACTTC. Protein product: CASSLRGLQETQYF.

The gene calls are TRBV13 and TRBJ1-3; 7 bases fit TRBD1. The germline V gene has CDR1 PRHDT and CDR2 FYEKMQ (reference sequence). V gave up 1 base and J gave up 4 bases; unmatched junction bases: 1. The CDR3 consists of 14 residues. The CDR3 DNA is TGTGCCAGCAGCTTAGTGGGACAGGGAAACACCATATATTTT. Translated: CASSLVGQGNTIYF.

This chain joins TRBV28 and TRBJ1-2, with a possible D match to TRBD1 (6 bases). Per germline, CDR1 MDHEN and CDR2 SYDVKM. The CDR3 contains 11 residues. Deletions cut 10 bases from V and 4 bases from J, with 10 bases between. CDR3 loop: CATYRVYGYTF. CDR3 bases: TGTGCCACCTACAGGGTCTATGGCTACACCTTC.

The chain has TRBV4-1 and TRBJ2-7; no firm D call. CDR1 is MGHRA, CDR2 YSYEKL, per germline. The CDR3 spans 15 residues. Trimming took 4 bases from V and 0 from J, leaving 13 bases between them. The chain's CDR3 is CASSLRIEPSYEQYF. The DNA of the CDR3 is TGCGCCAGCAGCCTCCGAATCGAGCCCTCCTACGAGCAGTACTTC.

V is TRBV3-1 (or the pseudogene TRBV3-2) and J is TRBJ2-1; 10 bases line up with TRBD2. This CDR3 has 19 amino acids. V was pared by 3 bases and J by 0 bases, with 11 bases of the junction left unmatched. Germline lookup yields CDR1 LGHDT and CDR2 YNNKEL (reference sequence). The CDR3 bases are TGTGCCAGCAGCCATCAAAGACTAGCGGGCTGGAGCTCCTACAATGAGCAGTTCTTC. Its translation: CASSHQRLAGWSSYNEQFF.

The chain joins TRBV10-3 to TRBJ1-6; no reliable D call. Germline CDR1 and CDR2: ENHRY and SYGVKD. The CDR3 extends over 13 amino acids. V gave up 2 bases and J gave up 7 bases, with 6 bases separating them. The chain's CDR3 is CAISENLNSPLHF. Here the CDR3 DNA reads TGTGCCATCAGTGAGAATTTAAATTCACCCCTCCACTTT.

This clone was seen more than once but under ten times. This chain connects TRBV12-5 to TRBJ2-1, with 13 nucleotides matching TRBD2. Germline V gives CDR1 LGHNT, CDR2 FRNRAP. Losses at the gene ends were 1 base for V and 5 bases for J; bases not matched to a gene: 11. This CDR3 is 19 amino acids long. CDR3 loop: CASGLAPSTSGRSDNEQFF. The CDR3 DNA follows: TGTGCTAGTGGTTTGGCGCCTTCGACTAGCGGGAGGTCGGACAATGAGCAGTTCTTC.

This rearrangement joins TRBV18 to TRBJ2-1, with TRBD2 matching 12 bases. In germline, CDR1 is KGHSH, CDR2 LQKENI. J gave up 5 bases and V 0 bases, and 20 bases lay outside the gene matches. This CDR3 has 22 residues. The CDR3 here is CASSPPYYGQLAGGPRDNEQFF. CDR3 DNA sequence: TGTGCCAGCTCACCACCGTATTATGGCCAACTAGCGGGAGGCCCAAGAGACAATGAGCAGTTCTTC. Complete variable domain (other parts from reference TRBV18 and TRBJ2-1): NAGVMQNPRHLVRRRGQEARLRCSPMKGHSHVYWYRQLPEEGLKFMVYLQKENIIDESGMPKERFSAEFPKEGPSILRIQQVVRGDSAAYFCASSPPYYGQLAGGPRDNEQFFGPGTRLTVL.

This chain connects TRBV12-5 to TRBJ2-3, with D tentatively TRBD2 (6 bases). Germline assignment: CDR1 LGHNT and CDR2 FRNRAP. The CDR3 spans 15 residues. V lost 0 bases and J lost 6, with 13 bases in between. CDR3 sequence (DNA): TGTGCTAGTGGTTTGGTACTCCGGGGAGGCGATACGCAGTATTTT. Its translation is CASGLVLRGGDTQYF.

The chain carries TRBV3-1 (or the pseudogene TRBV3-2) and TRBJ2-1; 8 nucleotides line up with TRBD2. After removal of 4 bases from V and 9 bases from J, the junction contained 8 bases not matched to a gene. Germline-derived CDR1 and CDR2 are LGHDT and YNNKEL (reference sequence). The CDR3 totals 14 residues. This CDR3 reads CASSPGTRSFEQFF. Written as DNA, the CDR3 is TGTGCCAGCAGCCCAGGGACTAGGTCGTTTGAGCAGTTCTTC.